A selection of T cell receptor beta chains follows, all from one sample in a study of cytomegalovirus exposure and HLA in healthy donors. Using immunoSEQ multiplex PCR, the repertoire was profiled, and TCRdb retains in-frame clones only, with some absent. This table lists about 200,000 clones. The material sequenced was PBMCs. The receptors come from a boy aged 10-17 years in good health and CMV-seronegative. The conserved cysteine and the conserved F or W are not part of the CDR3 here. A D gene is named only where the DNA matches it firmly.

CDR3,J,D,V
AWSARSYGYT,TRBJ1-2,.,TRBV30
ASSPGTGGSYEQY,TRBJ2-7,TRBD1,TRBV6-5
ASTRVSGGHYNEQF,TRBJ2-1,TRBD2,TRBV19
ASSGLAGKFLEQF,TRBJ2-1,TRBD2,TRBV7-6
ATSSEQPNSNQPQH,TRBJ1-5,.,TRBV15
ASSQEVYLTGELF,TRBJ2-2,.,TRBV4-3
ASSVAVATNEKLF,TRBJ1-4,.,TRBV6-1
AWSVGDMNTEAF,TRBJ1-1,.,TRBV30
ASSAPGQGGNKAF,TRBJ1-1,TRBD1,TRBV19
ASSPFRENYGYT,TRBJ1-2,.,TRBV9
ATRGQKHQPQH,TRBJ1-5,TRBD1,TRBV15
ASSLGDNISGNTIY,TRBJ1-3,.,TRBV11-3
ASRLYTGLDQPQH,TRBJ1-5,.,TRBV4-1
SATGGVY,TRBJ2-5,TRBD2,TRBV20-1
ASSLGGGRTEAF,TRBJ1-1,.,TRBV5-1
ASSPRTGLVNTEAF,TRBJ1-1,TRBD1,TRBV13
ASSFLGRKGQPQH,TRBJ1-5,.,TRBV5-6
ASSSGSGGPYVYNEQF,TRBJ2-1,TRBD1,TRBV9
ASSGTGITNSPLH,TRBJ1-6,TRBD1,TRBV5-1
ASSLSGGAPKEQF,TRBJ2-1,TRBD2,TRBV18
ASSPFFSGENYGYT,TRBJ1-2,.,TRBV7-8
AWSRPGIGEQY,TRBJ2-7,.,TRBV30
ASSLAGTAGANVLT,TRBJ2-6,TRBD1,TRBV28
ASRFSSIFRAVPHYGYT,TRBJ1-2,.,TRBV5-1
AWSELGGSYGYT,TRBJ1-2,.,TRBV30
AWSGGEKLF,TRBJ1-4,.,TRBV30
ASRLTASYGYT,TRBJ1-2,.,TRBV6-5
ASSSPRGGLNSPLH,TRBJ1-6,.,TRBV4-2
ASSMGQGNEQY,TRBJ2-7,TRBD1,TRBV19
ASSLTSGGLYEQY,TRBJ2-7,TRBD2,TRBV11-3